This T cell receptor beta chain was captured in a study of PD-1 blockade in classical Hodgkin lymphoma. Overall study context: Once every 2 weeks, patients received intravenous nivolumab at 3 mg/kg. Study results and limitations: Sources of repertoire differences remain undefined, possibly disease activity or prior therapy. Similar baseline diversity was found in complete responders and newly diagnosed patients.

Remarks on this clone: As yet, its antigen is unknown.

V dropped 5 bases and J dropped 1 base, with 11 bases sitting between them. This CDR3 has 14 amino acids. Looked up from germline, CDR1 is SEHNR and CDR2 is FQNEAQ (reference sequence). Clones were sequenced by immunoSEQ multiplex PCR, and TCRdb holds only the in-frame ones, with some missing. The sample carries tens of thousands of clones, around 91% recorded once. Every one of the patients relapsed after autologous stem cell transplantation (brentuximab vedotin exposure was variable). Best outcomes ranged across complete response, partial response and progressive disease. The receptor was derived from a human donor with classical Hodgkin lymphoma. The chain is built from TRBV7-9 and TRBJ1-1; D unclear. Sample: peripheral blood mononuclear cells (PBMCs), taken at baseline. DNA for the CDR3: TGTGCCAGCAGCCCCCGCTCGCGGAACACTGAAGCTTTCTTT. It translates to CASSPRSRNTEAFF.